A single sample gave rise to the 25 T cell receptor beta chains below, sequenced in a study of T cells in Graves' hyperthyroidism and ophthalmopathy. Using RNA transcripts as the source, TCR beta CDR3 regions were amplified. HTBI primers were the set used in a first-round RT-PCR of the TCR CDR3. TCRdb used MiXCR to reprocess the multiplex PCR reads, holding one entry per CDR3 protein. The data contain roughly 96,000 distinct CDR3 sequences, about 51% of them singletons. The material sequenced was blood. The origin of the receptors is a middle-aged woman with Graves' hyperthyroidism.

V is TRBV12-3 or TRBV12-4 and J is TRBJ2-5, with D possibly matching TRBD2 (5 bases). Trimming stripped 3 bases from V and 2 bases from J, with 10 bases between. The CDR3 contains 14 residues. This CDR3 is CASSLAGRQETQYF. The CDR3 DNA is TGTGCCAGCAGTTTGGCGGGTCGTCAAGAGACCCAGTACTTC.

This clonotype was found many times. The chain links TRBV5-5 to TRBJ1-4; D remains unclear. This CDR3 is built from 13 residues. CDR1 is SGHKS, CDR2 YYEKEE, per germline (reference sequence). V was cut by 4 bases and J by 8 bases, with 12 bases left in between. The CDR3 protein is CASSPWTGEKLFF. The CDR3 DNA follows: TGTGCCAGCAGCCCCTGGACGGGGGAAAAACTGTTTTTT.

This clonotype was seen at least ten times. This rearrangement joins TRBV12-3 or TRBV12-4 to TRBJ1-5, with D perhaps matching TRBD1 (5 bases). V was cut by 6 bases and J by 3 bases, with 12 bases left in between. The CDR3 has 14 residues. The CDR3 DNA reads TGTGCCAGCAGGGCCCGGGACTCCAATCAGCCCCAGCATTTT. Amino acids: CASRARDSNQPQHF.

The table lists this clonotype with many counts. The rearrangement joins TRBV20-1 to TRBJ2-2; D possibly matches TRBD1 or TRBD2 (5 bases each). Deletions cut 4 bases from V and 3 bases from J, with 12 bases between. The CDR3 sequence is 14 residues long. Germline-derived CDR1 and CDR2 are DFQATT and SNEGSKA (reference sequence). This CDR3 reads CSATTGRDTGELFF. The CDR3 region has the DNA TGCAGTGCTACAACGGGACGGGACACCGGGGAGCTGTTTTTT.

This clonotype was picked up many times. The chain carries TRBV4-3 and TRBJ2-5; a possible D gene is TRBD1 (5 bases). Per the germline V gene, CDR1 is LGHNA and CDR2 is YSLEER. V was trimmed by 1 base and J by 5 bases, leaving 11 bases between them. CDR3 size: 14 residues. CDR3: CASSQGQSGETQYF. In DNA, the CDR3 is TGCGCCAGCAGCCAAGGACAGTCTGGCGAGACCCAGTACTTC.

Here the CDR3 reads CASRGEGASGRYYEQYF. CDR3 coding DNA: TGTGCCAGCAGAGGTGAAGGGGCTAGCGGGCGTTACTACGAGCAGTACTTC. The chain recombines TRBV9 with TRBJ2-7; 8 bases are shared with TRBD2. The CDR3 length is 17 residues. Germline assignment: CDR1 SGDLS and CDR2 YYNGEE. V trimming: 5 bases; J trimming: 3 bases; junction bases outside the gene matches: 16.

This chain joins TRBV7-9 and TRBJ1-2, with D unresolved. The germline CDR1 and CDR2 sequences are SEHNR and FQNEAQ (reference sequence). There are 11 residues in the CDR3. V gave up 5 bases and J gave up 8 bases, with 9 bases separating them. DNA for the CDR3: TGTGCCAGCAGCCGCGGGCCCGGCTACACCTTC. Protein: CASSRGPGYTF.

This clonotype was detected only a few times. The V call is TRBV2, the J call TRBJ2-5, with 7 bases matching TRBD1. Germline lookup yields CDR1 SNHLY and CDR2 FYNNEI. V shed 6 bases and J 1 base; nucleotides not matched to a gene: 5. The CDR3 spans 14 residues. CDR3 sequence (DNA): TGTGCCAGCAGAGCCGGGACAGCCCAAGAGACCCAGTACTTC. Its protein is CASRAGTAQETQYF.

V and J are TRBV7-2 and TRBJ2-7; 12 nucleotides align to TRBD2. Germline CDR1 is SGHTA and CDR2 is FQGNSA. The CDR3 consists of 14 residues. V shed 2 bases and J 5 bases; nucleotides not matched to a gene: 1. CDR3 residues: CASSLRLAGDEQYF. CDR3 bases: TGTGCCAGCAGCTTAAGACTAGCGGGAGACGAGCAGTACTTC.

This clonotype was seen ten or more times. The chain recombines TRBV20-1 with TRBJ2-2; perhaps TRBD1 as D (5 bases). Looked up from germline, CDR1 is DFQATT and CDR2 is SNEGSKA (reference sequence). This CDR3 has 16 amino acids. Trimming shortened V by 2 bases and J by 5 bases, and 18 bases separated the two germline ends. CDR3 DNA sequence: TGCAGTGCTAGAACAGGACAACCACCCTGGACCGGGGAGCTGTTTTTT. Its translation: CSARTGQPPWTGELFF.

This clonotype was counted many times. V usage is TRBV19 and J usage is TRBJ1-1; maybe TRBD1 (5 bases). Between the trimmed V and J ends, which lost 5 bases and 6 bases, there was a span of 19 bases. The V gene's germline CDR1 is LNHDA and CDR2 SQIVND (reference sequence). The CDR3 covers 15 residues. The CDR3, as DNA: TGTGCCAGTAGTCCAAGGACGGGGCAGTTTGCTGAAGCTTTCTTT. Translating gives CASSPRTGQFAEAFF. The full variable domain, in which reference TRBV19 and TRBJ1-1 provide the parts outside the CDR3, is DGGITQSPKYLFRKEGQNVTLSCEQNLNHDAMYWYRQDPGQGLRLIYYSQIVNDFQKGDIAEGYSVSREKKESFPLTVTSAQKNPTAFYLCASSPRTGQFAEAFFGQGTRLTVV.

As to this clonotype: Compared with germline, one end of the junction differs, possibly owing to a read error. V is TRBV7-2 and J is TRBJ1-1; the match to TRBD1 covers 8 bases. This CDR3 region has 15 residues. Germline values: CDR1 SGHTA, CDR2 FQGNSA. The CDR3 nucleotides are TGCGCCAGCAGCCTCCCTGGACAGGGGAACACTGAAGCTTTCTTT. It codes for CASSLPGQGNTEAFF.

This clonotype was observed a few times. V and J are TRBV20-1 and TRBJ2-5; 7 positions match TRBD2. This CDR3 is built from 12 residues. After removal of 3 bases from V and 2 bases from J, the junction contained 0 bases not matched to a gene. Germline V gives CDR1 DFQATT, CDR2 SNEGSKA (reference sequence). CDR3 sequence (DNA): TGCAGTGCTAGGGGAGGGCAAGAGACCCAGTACTTC. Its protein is CSARGGQETQYF.

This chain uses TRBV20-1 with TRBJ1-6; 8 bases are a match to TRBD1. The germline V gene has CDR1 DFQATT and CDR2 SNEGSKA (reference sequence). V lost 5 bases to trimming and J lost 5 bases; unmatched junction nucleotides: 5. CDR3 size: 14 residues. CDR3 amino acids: CSAPGTGHNSPLHF. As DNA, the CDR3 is TGCAGTGCTCCCGGGACAGGCCATAATTCACCCCTCCACTTT.

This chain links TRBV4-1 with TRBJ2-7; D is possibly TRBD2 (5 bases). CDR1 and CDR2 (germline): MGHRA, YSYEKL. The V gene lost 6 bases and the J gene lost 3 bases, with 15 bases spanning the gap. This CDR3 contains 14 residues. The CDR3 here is CASRMAGQFYEQYF. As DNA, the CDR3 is TGCGCCAGCAGAATGGCGGGTCAATTCTACGAGCAGTACTTC.

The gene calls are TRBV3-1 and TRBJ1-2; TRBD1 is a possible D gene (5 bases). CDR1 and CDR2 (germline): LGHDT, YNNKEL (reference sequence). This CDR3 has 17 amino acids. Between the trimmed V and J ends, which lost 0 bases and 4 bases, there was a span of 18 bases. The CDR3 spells CASSQELITGPLYGYTF. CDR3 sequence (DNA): TGTGCCAGCAGCCAAGAACTGATTACAGGCCCTCTCTATGGCTACACCTTC.

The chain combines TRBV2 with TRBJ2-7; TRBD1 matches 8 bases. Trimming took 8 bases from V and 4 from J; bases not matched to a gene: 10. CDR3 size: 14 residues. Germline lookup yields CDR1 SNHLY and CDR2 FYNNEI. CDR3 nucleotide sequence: TGTGCCAGCGAAAGCCGGGACAGGTCTTACGAGCAGTACTTC. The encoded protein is CASESRDRSYEQYF.

In DNA, the CDR3 is TGTGCCAGCTCACCGGGAGAACCCGGCGAGCAGTACTTC. This translates into CASSPGEPGEQYF. The chain joins TRBV7-8 to TRBJ2-7; a weak D match, TRBD2 (6 bases). The CDR3 spans 13 residues. V lost 8 bases, J lost 6 bases, and 17 bases lay in between. The germline V gene encodes CDR1 SGHVS and CDR2 FQNEAQ.

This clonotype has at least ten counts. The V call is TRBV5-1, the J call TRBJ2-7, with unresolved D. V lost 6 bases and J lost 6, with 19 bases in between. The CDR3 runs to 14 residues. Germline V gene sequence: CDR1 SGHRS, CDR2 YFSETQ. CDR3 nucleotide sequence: TGCGCCAGCAACGAGTTCCCTCGTAAGGGCGAGCAGTACTTC. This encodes CASNEFPRKGEQYF.

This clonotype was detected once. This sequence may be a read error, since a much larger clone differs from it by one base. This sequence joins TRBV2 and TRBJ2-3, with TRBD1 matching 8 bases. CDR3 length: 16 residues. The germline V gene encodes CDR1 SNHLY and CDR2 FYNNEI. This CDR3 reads CASGDSLVTGVDTQYF. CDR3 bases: TGTGCCAGCGGTGACTCATTGGTGACAGGGGTTGATACGCAGTATTTT.

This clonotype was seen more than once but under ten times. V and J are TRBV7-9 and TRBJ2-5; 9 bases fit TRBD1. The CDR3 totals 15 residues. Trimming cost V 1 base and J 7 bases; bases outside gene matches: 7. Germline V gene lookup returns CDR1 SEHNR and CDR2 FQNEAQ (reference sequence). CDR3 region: CASSLGDREMMTQYF. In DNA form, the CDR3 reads TGTGCCAGCAGCTTAGGGGACAGGGAGATGATGACCCAGTACTTC.

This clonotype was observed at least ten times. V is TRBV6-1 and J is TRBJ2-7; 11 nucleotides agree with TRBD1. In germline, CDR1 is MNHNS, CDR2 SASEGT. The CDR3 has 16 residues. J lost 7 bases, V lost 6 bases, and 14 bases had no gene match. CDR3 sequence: CASSPNPGTGGKEQYF. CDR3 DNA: TGTGCCAGCAGCCCCAACCCGGGGACAGGGGGGAAGGAGCAGTACTTC.

The CDR3 nucleotides are TGTGCCAGCAGCTTGGTTCGGAACAGGGGCACAGATACGCAGTATTTT. As protein: CASSLVRNRGTDTQYF. The chain recombines TRBV5-4 with TRBJ2-3; tentatively, D is TRBD1 (6 bases). Germline V lookup: CDR1 SGHNT, CDR2 YYREEE (reference sequence). The CDR3 runs to 16 residues. The germline V and J ends were trimmed by 0 bases and 1 base, with 12 bases remaining between them.

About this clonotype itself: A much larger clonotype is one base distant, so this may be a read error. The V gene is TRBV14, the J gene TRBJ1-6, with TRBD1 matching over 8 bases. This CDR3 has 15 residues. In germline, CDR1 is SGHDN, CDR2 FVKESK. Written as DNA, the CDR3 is TGCGCCAGCAGCCGAACCGGGACAGGCAATTCACCCCTCCACTTT. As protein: CASSRTGTGNSPLHF.

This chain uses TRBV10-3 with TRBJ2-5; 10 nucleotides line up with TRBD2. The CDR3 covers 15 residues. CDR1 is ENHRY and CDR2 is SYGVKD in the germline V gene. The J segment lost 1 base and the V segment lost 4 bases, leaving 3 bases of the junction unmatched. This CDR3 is CAISVPSGSQETQYF. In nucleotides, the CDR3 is TGTGCCATCAGTGTCCCTAGCGGGAGCCAAGAGACCCAGTACTTC.